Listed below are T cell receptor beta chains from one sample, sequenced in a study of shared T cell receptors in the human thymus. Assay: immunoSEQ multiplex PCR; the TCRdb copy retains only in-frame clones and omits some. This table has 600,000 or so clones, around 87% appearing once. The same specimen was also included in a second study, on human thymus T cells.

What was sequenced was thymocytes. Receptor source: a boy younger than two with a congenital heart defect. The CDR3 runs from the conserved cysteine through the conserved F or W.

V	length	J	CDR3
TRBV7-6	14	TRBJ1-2	CASSSAGDWHGYTF
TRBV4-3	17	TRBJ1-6	CASSQEGAGTDNSPLHF
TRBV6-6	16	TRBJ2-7	CASSYPTGNLTYEQYF
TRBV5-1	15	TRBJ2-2	CASSFRDRDTGELFF
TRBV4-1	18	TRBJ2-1	CASSQADPTSGGYNEQFF
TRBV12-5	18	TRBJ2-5	CASGSTKLAGGYQETQYF
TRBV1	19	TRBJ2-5	CTSSFLDMFGQGIRETQYF
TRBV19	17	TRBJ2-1	CASSTPPGEGVYNEQFF
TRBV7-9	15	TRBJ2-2	CASSGRQGMTGELFF
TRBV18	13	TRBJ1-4	CASSQKSDEKLFF
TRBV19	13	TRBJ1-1	CASSGLAGTEAFF
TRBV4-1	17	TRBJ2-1	CASSQPREGGFGNEQFF
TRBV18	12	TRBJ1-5	CASSHGGQPQHF
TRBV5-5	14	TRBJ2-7	CASSLASGTYEQYF
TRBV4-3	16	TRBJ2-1	CASSQDSQGGYNEQFF
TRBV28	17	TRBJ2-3	CASRREPGQMITDTQYF
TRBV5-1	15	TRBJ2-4	CASSLFAKKKNIQYF
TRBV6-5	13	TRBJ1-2	CASSRTGGEGYTF
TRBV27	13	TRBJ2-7	CASRSGRAHEQYF
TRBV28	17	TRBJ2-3	CASSLINSEYPTDTQYF
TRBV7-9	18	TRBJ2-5	CASSLAPQTGRCKETQYF
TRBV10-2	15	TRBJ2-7	CASSVGLKRPYEQYF
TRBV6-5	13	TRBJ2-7	CASGTGYDYEQYF
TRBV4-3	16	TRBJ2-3	CASSQDLGPRTDTQYF
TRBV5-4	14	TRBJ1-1	CASSFWGGHTEAFF
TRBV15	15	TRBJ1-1	CATSRNHRESGEAFF
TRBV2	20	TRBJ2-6	CASSEGVRGAGCDGANVLTF
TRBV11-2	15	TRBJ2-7	CASSPGTGVSYEQYF
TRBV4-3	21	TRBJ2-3	CASSQTIRKRGGESSTDTQYF
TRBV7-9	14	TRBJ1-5	CASSKSHSNQPQHF
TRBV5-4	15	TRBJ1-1	CASSLEGTPNTEAFF
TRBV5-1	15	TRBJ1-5	CASSLGQGSNQPQHF
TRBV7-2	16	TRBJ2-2	CASSPDRGRNTGELFF
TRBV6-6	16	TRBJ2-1	CASSRKRQGKHNEQFF
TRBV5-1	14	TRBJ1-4	CASSPGTANEKLFF
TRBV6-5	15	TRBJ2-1	CASSRSRGLVPEQFF
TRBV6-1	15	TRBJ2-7	CASSEWWEGSYEQYF